A selection of T cell receptor beta chains follows, all from one sample in a study of blood T cell repertoires in COVID-19. Only in-frame clones appear in the TCRdb table, and some are missing; sequencing was by immunoSEQ multiplex PCR. The table shows over 150,000 clones, with 70% to 90% occurring only once. Sequencing input: peripheral blood. Receptors originate from a man aged 65-85 years with active or convalescent COVID-19. Both conserved end residues are part of each CDR3. A D gene is named only where the DNA matches it firmly. Only some rows state a clone size, as once, few, many or a class for expanded clones.

J gene | V gene | clone size | D gene | CDR3 DNA | CDR3 protein
TRBJ1-4 | TRBV9 | - | - | TGTGCCAGCAGCGTAGAAGGAGGGGCTAATGAAAAACTGTTTTTT | CASSVEGGANEKLFF
TRBJ1-5 | TRBV30 | - | - | TGTGCCTGGAGTGTACGGGGGACGCAGCCCCAGCATTTT | CAWSVRGTQPQHF
TRBJ1-4 | TRBV9 | - | - | TGTGCCAGCAGCGAGAGCCCAGGTCGGGGTTCTAATGAAAAACTGTTTTTT | CASSESPGRGSNEKLFF
TRBJ2-5 | TRBV5-4 | - | TRBD2 | TGTGCCAGCAGCTTGAGTTTCGGAGCGGGGGGCGAGGAGACCCAGTACTTC | CASSLSFGAGGEETQYF
TRBJ2-5 | TRBV6-5 | - | - | TGTGCCAGCAGGCCCCTGGGGGGTCGGGGAGAGACCCAGTACTTC | CASRPLGGRGETQYF
TRBJ2-7 | TRBV10-1 | - | TRBD1 | TGCGCCAGCAGTGACCCCGGGACAGGGTTGGTCGAGCAGTACTTC | CASSDPGTGLVEQYF
TRBJ2-3 | TRBV24-1 | - | TRBD2 | TGTGCCACCAGTGACTGGGGACTAGCGGGAGCCACAGATACGCAGTATTTT | CATSDWGLAGATDTQYF
TRBJ1-1 | TRBV6-2/TRBV6-3 | - | - | TGTGCCAGCAGTCAGACAGGCAACACTGAAGCTTTCTTT | CASSQTGNTEAFF
TRBJ2-1 | TRBV9 | - | TRBD2 | TGTGCCAGCAGCGTGGGAGGGTCGAGCTCCTACAATGAGCAGTTCTTC | CASSVGGSSSYNEQFF
TRBJ1-2 | TRBV6-2/TRBV6-3 | - | - | TGTGCCAGCAGTTACCGTGCCAGGGCGAATGGCTACACCTTC | CASSYRARANGYTF
TRBJ2-2 | TRBV24-1 | - | TRBD1 | TGTGCCACCAGAGGGACAGGGAACACCGGGGAGCTGTTTTTT | CATRGTGNTGELFF
TRBJ1-1 | TRBV4-1 | few | - | TGCGCCAGCAGCCCCCTTGAGCTCGAAAAAAGGGCAGGGCCTAGGAACACTGAAGCTTTCTTT | CASSPLELEKRAGPRNTEAFF
TRBJ2-7 | TRBV7-6 | - | - | TGTGCCAGCAGCTTAGGGCACAACCGACAGTCCCCCTACGAGCAGTACTTC | CASSLGHNRQSPYEQYF
TRBJ1-5 | TRBV19 | - | TRBD1 | TGTGCCAGTAGTATGGGTGACAGGGGCAATCAGCCCCAGCATTTT | CASSMGDRGNQPQHF
TRBJ2-7 | TRBV7-9 | - | TRBD1 | TGTGCCAGCAGTCCTGACAGGGGTTCCTACGAGCAGTACTTC | CASSPDRGSYEQYF
TRBJ1-2 | TRBV19 | - | TRBD1 | TGTGCCAGTAAGGACAGGGGGCGCGAAGGTGGCTACACCTTC | CASKDRGREGGYTF
TRBJ1-2 | TRBV5-4 | - | - | TGTGCCAGCAGCTCCCCTGGGGGGGGGCCCTTAGGCTACACCTTC | CASSSPGGGPLGYTF
TRBJ2-7 | TRBV28 | - | TRBD2 | TGTGCCAGCCTCCCCTCACTAGCGGATACCTACGAGCAGTACTTC | CASLPSLADTYEQYF
TRBJ2-1 | TRBV5-1 | - | TRBD1 | TGCGCCAGCCTCGGGACAGGGGGCCTTAGCTCCTACAATGAGCAGTTCTTC | CASLGTGGLSSYNEQFF
TRBJ1-1 | TRBV18 | - | TRBD1 | TGTGCCAGCTCACCTGACAGGGAAGGTGAAGCTTTCTTT | CASSPDREGEAFF
TRBJ2-5 | TRBV28 | - | TRBD2 | TGTGCCAGCAGTTTTCTCGAGCGGGGCCTTGGGACCCAGTACTTC | CASSFLERGLGTQYF
TRBJ1-6 | TRBV6-1 | - | TRBD1 | TGTGCCAGCAGTGACCAGGGGGCGCCGACTAATTCACCCCTCCACTTT | CASSDQGAPTNSPLHF
TRBJ1-2 | TRBV14 | few | - | TGTGCCAGCAGCCAAAGAGGGTACAGCCTCGTTTCTGGCTACACCTTC | CASSQRGYSLVSGYTF
TRBJ2-1 | TRBV9 | - | - | TGTGCCAGCAGCCCCCAGCTTCCAGGTGGAGAGCAGTTCTTC | CASSPQLPGGEQFF
TRBJ2-2 | TRBV4-3 | - | - | TGCGCCAGCAGCCCCCGTCGACAAGGATTTAACGGGGAGCTGTTTTTT | CASSPRRQGFNGELFF
TRBJ1-4 | TRBV27 | - | TRBD1 | TGTGCCAGCAGTTCCCGGACAGGGGTCGAAGAAAAACTGTTTTTT | CASSSRTGVEEKLFF
TRBJ2-1 | TRBV9 | - | - | TGTGCCAGCAGCGTAGATGCGGGGGAGCAGTTCTTC | CASSVDAGEQFF
TRBJ1-4 | TRBV6-5 | - | TRBD1 | TGTGCCAGCAGGTACAGGGGGTCTAATGAAAAACTGTTTTTT | CASRYRGSNEKLFF
TRBJ2-3 | TRBV24-1 | - | - | TGTGCCACCAGTGATCGCCGGGACACCTACACAGATACGCAGTATTTT | CATSDRRDTYTDTQYF
TRBJ1-1 | TRBV4-3 | - | - | TGCGCCAGCAGCCAAGACAGGGGCTACACTGAAGCTTTCTTT | CASSQDRGYTEAFF
TRBJ1-1 | TRBV28 | - | - | TGTGCCAGCAGTACCTCGACAGCCGAAGCTTTCTTT | CASSTSTAEAFF
TRBJ1-2 | TRBV6-6 | - | TRBD1 | TGTGCCAGCACCAAGGGGGCACACTATGGCTACACCTTC | CASTKGAHYGYTF
TRBJ1-5 | TRBV27 | - | TRBD1 | TGTGCCAGCAGTTTAGCCCCTGGACAGGGTGTTATGGGCAATCAGCCCCAGCATTTT | CASSLAPGQGVMGNQPQHF
TRBJ2-5 | TRBV25-1 | - | - | TGTGCCAGCAGTGACCCCCGGGGTCCGGGGGAGACCCAGTACTTC | CASSDPRGPGETQYF
TRBJ2-2 | TRBV28 | - | - | TGTGCCAGCAGTTTAGAGAACCGAAACACCGGGGAGCTGTTTTTT | CASSLENRNTGELFF
TRBJ2-7 | TRBV29-1 | - | TRBD2 | TGCAGCGTTGAACTAGCGGGACGGGAGCAGTACTTC | CSVELAGREQYF
TRBJ2-3 | TRBV5-1 | once | - | TGCGCCAGCAGCCCCGCGGACAGCCACACAGATACGCAGTATTTT | CASSPADSHTDTQYF
TRBJ2-4 | TRBV9 | - | - | TGTGCCAGCAGCGACGCCCGAGGGGGGGGTGGCAAAAACATTCAGTACTTC | CASSDARGGGGKNIQYF
TRBJ2-2 | TRBV28 | once | - | TGTGCCAGCACGGGTACCACCGGGGAGCTGTTTTTT | CASTGTTGELFF
TRBJ2-7 | TRBV27 | once | - | TGTGCCAGCAGAAATCTTCGGGGAACGCTGCAGTACTTC | CASRNLRGTLQYF
TRBJ2-1 | TRBV5-8 | - | - | TGTGCCAGCAGCTATGACTTATACAATGAGCAGTTCTTC | CASSYDLYNEQFF
TRBJ1-6 | TRBV28 | - | - | TGTGCCAGCAGTTTTCAGGACTCCTATAATTCACCCCTCCACTTT | CASSFQDSYNSPLHF
TRBJ1-1 | TRBV30 | - | - | TGTGCCTGGAGCGAAGCTTACCCAGGGGAAGCTTTCTTT | CAWSEAYPGEAFF
TRBJ1-5 | TRBV13 | - | TRBD1 | TGTGCCAGCAGCTCGGGACAGCTCAATCAGCCCCAGCATTTT | CASSSGQLNQPQHF
TRBJ1-6 | TRBV2 | - | TRBD1 | TGTGCCAGCAGCGCCTACTTGACAGGGCCTAATTCACCCCTCCACTTT | CASSAYLTGPNSPLHF
TRBJ2-3 | TRBV7-7 | - | TRBD1 | TGTGCTAGCAGCCAACTTGGGACAGGGAAGGATACGCAGTATTTT | CASSQLGTGKDTQYF
TRBJ1-1 | TRBV14 | - | - | TGTGCCAGCAGCCAAGATTCCGGCACTGAAGCTTTCTTT | CASSQDSGTEAFF
TRBJ1-3 | TRBV4-3 | - | - | TGCGCCAGCAGCCAAGACCCTACGGGAGGAAACACCATATATTTT | CASSQDPTGGNTIYF
TRBJ1-3 | TRBV5-4 | - | - | TGTGCCAGCAGCTTGGGACACACAGCCGACTCTGGAAACACCATATATTTT | CASSLGHTADSGNTIYF
TRBJ2-5 | TRBV7-7 | - | - | TGTGCCAGCAGCTCCGGACTTACCCAGGAGACCCAGTACTTC | CASSSGLTQETQYF
TRBJ2-3 | TRBV28 | - | - | TGTGCCAGCAGTTTATTCGTACTAGATGTCCCAGATACGCAGTATTTT | CASSLFVLDVPDTQYF
TRBJ2-5 | TRBV7-3 | - | TRBD2 | TGTGCCAGCAGCCCGCGGGAGGGCCTGGAGACCCAGTACTTC | CASSPREGLETQYF
TRBJ2-7 | TRBV6-5 | - | TRBD1 | TGTGCCAGCAGTTACGGACAGGCTGTGGGGGAGCAGTACTTC | CASSYGQAVGEQYF
TRBJ1-5 | TRBV11-2 | - | - | TGTGCCAGCAGCTTAGATTCCCAGCAGCCCCAGCATTTT | CASSLDSQQPQHF
TRBJ2-3 | TRBV19 | - | TRBD2 | TGTGCCAGTAGTTTCGGACTAGCGGGAACAGATACGCAGTATTTT | CASSFGLAGTDTQYF